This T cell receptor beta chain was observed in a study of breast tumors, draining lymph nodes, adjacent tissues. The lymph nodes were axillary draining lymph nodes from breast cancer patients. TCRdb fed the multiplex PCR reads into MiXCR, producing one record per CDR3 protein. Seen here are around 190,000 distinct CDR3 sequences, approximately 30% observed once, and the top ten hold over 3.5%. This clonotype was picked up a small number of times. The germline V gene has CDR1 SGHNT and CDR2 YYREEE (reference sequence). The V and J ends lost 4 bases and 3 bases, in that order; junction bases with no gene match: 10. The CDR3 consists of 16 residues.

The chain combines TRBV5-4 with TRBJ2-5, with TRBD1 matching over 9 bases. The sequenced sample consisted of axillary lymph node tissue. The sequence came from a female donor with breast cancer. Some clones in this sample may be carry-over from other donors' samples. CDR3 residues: CASSAFRDREKETQYF. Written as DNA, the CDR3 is TGTGCCAGCAGCGCTTTCCGGGACAGGGAGAAAGAGACCCAGTACTTC.